This entry lists 23 T cell receptor beta chains sequenced from one sample in a study of T cells after yellow fever vaccination. TCRdb itself ran the 5' RACE reads through MiXCR, one entry per CDR3 protein. Of hundreds of thousands of distinct CDR3 sequences in the sample, 4.1% were seen once. The specimen comprised PBMCs, sampled 5 days after the yellow fever booster vaccination. Receptors were obtained from a man aged 18 to 30 who received the YFV17D yellow fever vaccine.

There are many counts of this clonotype. The V call is TRBV10-3, the J call TRBJ2-2, with no clear D. Germline lookup yields CDR1 ENHRY and CDR2 SYGVKD. Trimming removed 0 bases at V and 5 bases at J, with 13 bases between. The CDR3 length is 16 residues. CDR3 coding DNA: TGTGCCATCAGTGAGTCAACATTAAGGGAAACCGGGGAGCTGTTTTTT. Its translation: CAISESTLRETGELFF.

The sample holds a few counts of this clonotype. This chain uses TRBV11-1 with TRBJ2-7; 7 bases match TRBD2. Losses at the gene ends were 5 bases for V and 5 bases for J; bases not matched to a gene: 6. CDR3 size: 13 residues. CDR1 and CDR2 (germline): SGHAT, FQDESV (reference sequence). CDR3 bases: TGTGCCAGCAGCGTGGGGGGGTACGACGAGCAGTACGTC. Amino acids: CASSVGGYDEQYV.

This clonotype was counted ten times or more. The chain employs TRBV20-1 and TRBJ2-2, with unresolved D. Trimming pared 2 bases from V and 3 bases from J, leaving 19 bases between. Germline loops: CDR1 DFQATT, CDR2 SNEGSKA (reference sequence). CDR3 size: 17 residues. DNA for the CDR3: TGCAGTGCTAGACCTCCATGGGCGAGCCAACACACCGGGGAGCTGTTTTTT. Translated: CSARPPWASQHTGELFF.

The CDR3 sequence is CASSHLPGTSEEYNEQFF. CDR3 in DNA: TGCGCCAGCAGCCACCTACCCGGGACTAGCGAGGAATACAATGAGCAGTTCTTC. This chain uses TRBV4-3 with TRBJ2-1; 10 bases match TRBD2. Unmatched junction bases numbered 12, after V lost 3 bases and J lost 4 bases. This CDR3 has 18 amino acids. Germline V CDR1 and CDR2: LGHNA, YSLEER.

This clonotype has ten or more counts. The chain combines TRBV6-2 or TRBV6-3 with TRBJ2-3; 11 bases fit TRBD2. The CDR3 has 18 amino acids. V lost 2 bases and J lost 0; bases outside the gene matches: 7. Germline values: CDR1 MNHEY, CDR2 SVGEGT. The CDR3 DNA reads TGTGCCAGCAGTTACCGGCTAGCGGGGGGCCAGAGCACAGATACGCAGTATTTT. It is translated as CASSYRLAGGQSTDTQYF.

The V and J genes are TRBV18 and TRBJ1-5; 7 nucleotides agree with TRBD1. CDR3 length equals 17 residues. V was clipped by 1 base and J by 0 bases; unmatched bases: 6. Germline lookup yields CDR1 KGHSH and CDR2 LQKENI. CDR3 amino acids: CASSPRFGTDSNQPQHF. In DNA form, the CDR3 reads TGTGCCAGCTCACCACGTTTCGGGACAGATAGCAATCAGCCCCAGCATTTT.

This clonotype was counted a few times. The chain carries TRBV4-2 and TRBJ2-3; the match to TRBD2 covers 9 bases. Trimming cost V 0 bases and J 5 bases; bases outside gene matches: 6. This CDR3 has 16 residues. The germline V gene has CDR1 LGHNA and CDR2 YNFKEQ. The chain's CDR3 is CASSQDPAGGGDTQYF. In nucleotides, the CDR3 is TGTGCCAGCAGCCAAGACCCAGCGGGGGGTGGAGATACGCAGTATTTT.

The genes are TRBV6-5 and TRBJ2-1; D unclear. Germline CDR1 is MNHEY and CDR2 is SVGAGI. The CDR3 totals 14 residues. The ends were cut back, 4 bases at V and 0 bases at J, with 7 bases in the middle. The CDR3 nucleotides read TGTGCCAGCAGTTCTCAACGCTCCTACAATGAGCAGTTCTTC. Amino acids: CASSSQRSYNEQFF.

The CDR3 spells CASGLAGGRSDEQYF. As DNA, the CDR3 is TGCGCCAGCGGACTAGCGGGGGGGCGGTCAGACGAGCAGTACTTC. The chain has TRBV5-1 and TRBJ2-7; 15 bases match TRBD2. The CDR3 runs 15 residues. With 7 bases clipped from V and 5 bases from J, the junction kept 7 bases outside the gene matches. Looked up from germline, CDR1 is SGHRS and CDR2 is YFSETQ.

The V and J genes are TRBV10-3 and TRBJ1-1; a possible D gene is TRBD1 (5 bases). V was cut by 7 bases and J by 3 bases, with 15 bases left in between. The CDR3 consists of 14 residues. Germline CDR1 is ENHRY and CDR2 is SYGVKD. CDR3 nucleotide sequence: TGTGCCATCAACCATTTGGGGACGGACACTGAAGCTTTCTTT. Its protein is CAINHLGTDTEAFF.

The chain employs TRBV3-1 and TRBJ2-2; D possibly matches TRBD1 or TRBD2 (5 bases each). The germline V gene encodes CDR1 LGHDT and CDR2 YNNKEL (reference sequence). V lost 3 bases, J lost 3 bases, and 8 bases lay in between. This CDR3 is built from 14 residues. CDR3 coding DNA: TGTGCCAGCAGCCAGGGGGTCTACACCGGGGAGCTGTTTTTT. Translating it yields CASSQGVYTGELFF.

This clonotype was detected only a few times. This chain connects TRBV29-1 to TRBJ2-3; D is perhaps TRBD1 (5 bases). There are 12 residues in the CDR3. Trimming pared 4 bases from V and 0 bases from J, leaving 5 bases between. Germline CDR1 is SQVTM and CDR2 is ANQGSEA. DNA of the CDR3: TGCAGCGTTGGACAGAGCACAGATACGCAGTATTTT. Translating gives CSVGQSTDTQYF.

This clonotype has ten or more counts. This chain joins TRBV11-1 and TRBJ2-3, with a tentative D call TRBD1 (7 bases). Per germline, CDR1 SGHAT and CDR2 FQDESV (reference sequence). The CDR3 is 17 residues long. Trimming shortened V by 5 bases and J by 6 bases, and 24 bases separated the two germline ends. This CDR3 reads CASSAPVRGTAGDTQYF. Here the CDR3 DNA reads TGTGCCAGCAGCGCGCCTGTGCGCGGGACAGCGGGTGATACGCAGTATTTT. Variable domain in full (rest from reference TRBV11-1 and TRBJ2-3): EAEVAQSPRYKITEKSQAVAFWCDPISGHATLYWYRQILGQGPELLVQFQDESVVDDSQLPKDRFSAERLKGVDSTLKIQPAELGDSAMYLCASSAPVRGTAGDTQYFGPGTRLTVL.

This chain joins TRBV12-3 or TRBV12-4 and TRBJ2-2, with unresolved D. The CDR3 contains 15 residues. Trimming took 2 bases from V and 1 from J, leaving 8 bases between them. The CDR3 DNA follows: TGTGCCAGCAGTTTAAACAGCAGGAACACCGGGGAGCTGTTTTTT. Its protein product is CASSLNSRNTGELFF.

This clonotype was detected only a few times. V usage is TRBV7-2 and J usage is TRBJ1-2, with 11 bases matching TRBD1. From germline, CDR1 is SGHTA and CDR2 FQGNSA. This CDR3 is built from 13 residues. The ends lost 3 bases at V and 14 bases at J; junction bases unmatched: 8. The CDR3 bases are TGTGCCAGCAGCTTCGATGGACAGGGGGCGCGGACCTTC. Translation gives CASSFDGQGARTF.

The table lists this clonotype with a few counts. The chain recombines TRBV6-5 with TRBJ2-2, with TRBD1 matching over 8 bases. The CDR3 runs 15 residues. CDR1 is MNHEY and CDR2 is SVGAGI in the germline V gene. V was pared by 6 bases and J by 5 bases, with 8 bases of the junction left unmatched. The CDR3 spells CASSLGTGLTGELFF. CDR3 sequence (DNA): TGTGCCAGCAGCCTTGGGACAGGCCTTACCGGGGAGCTGTTTTTT.

This clonotype was found a few times. The CDR3 DNA reads as TGCGCCAGCAGCTTGTTCTCGCGGGGGAGCACAGATACGCAGTATTTT. Translated, it gives CASSLFSRGSTDTQYF. The J gene is TRBJ2-3, the V gene TRBV5-1, with 7 bases lining up with TRBD2. J gave up 0 bases and V 1 base, and 5 bases lay outside the gene matches. This CDR3 contains 16 residues. Germline CDR1 SGHRS, CDR2 YFSETQ. Variable domain in full (rest from reference TRBV5-1 and TRBJ2-3): KAGVTQTPRYLIKTRGQQVTLSCSPISGHRSVSWYQQTPGQGLQFLFEYFSETQRNKGNFPGRFSGRQFSNSRSEMNVSTLELGDSALYLCASSLFSRGSTDTQYFGPGTRLTVL.

The rearrangement joins TRBV7-2 to TRBJ2-2, with a weak D call TRBD2 (6 bases). This CDR3 has 16 residues. In germline, CDR1 is SGHTA, CDR2 FQGNSA. V shed 5 bases and J shed 8 bases, with 21 bases lying between them. The CDR3 is CASSLGTSHGRGELFF. The DNA of the CDR3 is TGTGCCAGCAGCCTAGGCACCTCCCACGGGAGAGGGGAGCTGTTTTTT.

The genes are TRBV6-1 and TRBJ1-5; a weak D match, TRBD1 (5 bases). With 5 bases removed from V and 1 base from J, the gap between germline ends came to 18 bases. The germline CDR1 and CDR2 sequences are MNHNS and SASEGT. The CDR3 sequence is 17 residues long. The CDR3 coding sequence is TGTGCCAGCAGTCCCGCCTGGTGGAGGGGCAGCAATCAGCCCCAGCATTTT. Its translation: CASSPAWWRGSNQPQHF.

Many counts were recorded for this clonotype. V is TRBV4-3 and J is TRBJ1-2; TRBD1 is a possible D gene (5 bases). Trimming removed 0 bases at V and 1 base at J, with 15 bases between. The CDR3 consists of 17 residues. Germline loops: CDR1 LGHNA, CDR2 YSLEER. The CDR3 coding sequence is TGCGCCAGCAGCCAAGAAACGAGGACACGTGATAACTATGGCTACACCTTC. This gives the protein CASSQETRTRDNYGYTF.

Worth noting for this clonotype: A junction end diverges from the germline sequence, so it may reflect a read error. The rearrangement uses TRBV20-1 and TRBJ1-2; TRBD1 agrees at 7 bases. This CDR3 has 13 residues. Germline V CDR1 and CDR2: DFQATT, SNEGSKA (reference sequence). Written as DNA, the CDR3 is TGCAGTGCCGGGACAGCCATACTGGGGGGCTACATCTTC. The encoded protein is CSAGTAILGGYIF.

This clonotype was counted a few times. The chain combines TRBV28 with TRBJ2-7; perhaps TRBD1 as D (6 bases). Germline values: CDR1 MDHEN, CDR2 SYDVKM. V lost 5 bases to trimming and J lost 4 bases, with 18 bases between them. This CDR3 region has 15 residues. The DNA of the CDR3 is TGTGCCAGCAGTCCCCTGGGAACAGGGATGTACGAGCAGTACGTC. Translating gives CASSPLGTGMYEQYV.

This clonotype was detected only a few times. This chain links TRBV20-1 with TRBJ1-5, with TRBD1 as a possible D gene (5 bases). Germline assignment: CDR1 DFQATT and CDR2 SNEGSKA (reference sequence). V gave up 3 bases and J gave up 4 bases, with 25 bases separating them. CDR3 length: 18 amino acids. The CDR3 region has the DNA TGCAGTGCTAGGCCCCCGAGGGGCCCGGCCGAGGAGAATCAGCCCCAGCATTTT. Translated: CSARPPRGPAEENQPQHF.